Listed below are T cell receptor beta chains from one sample, sequenced in a study of shared clonotypes between healthy human individuals. The repertoire was sequenced with immunoSEQ multiplex PCR; TCRdb's copy has only in-frame clones and lacks some. The sample yields 550,000 to 750,000 clones, nearly 97% seen once. The sequenced sample consisted of naive CD8+ T cells sorted from blood. The receptors derive from a woman in her 30s in good health. The CDR3 runs from the conserved cysteine through the conserved F or W. D genes are given only for firm matches. A clone size is listed for some rows: how often the clone was seen (once, few, many), or a class if it is expanded.

TRBJ2-1 | TRBV19 | NA | TRBD2 | TGTGCCAGTAGGATCGGGACTAGCGTCAACAATGAGCAGTTCTTC | CASRIGTSVNNEQFF
TRBJ1-1 | TRBV10-3 | NA | NA | TGTGCCACACACCCGGGGGGAAATGGTGAAGCTTTCTTT | CATHPGGNGEAFF
TRBJ2-3 | TRBV27 | NA | TRBD2 | TGTGCCAGCAGTTTAGGACTAGCGTATCGTCCTAGCACAGATACGCAGTATTTT | CASSLGLAYRPSTDTQYF
TRBJ1-1 | TRBV14 | NA | NA | TGTGCCAGCAGCCAAGATTACGGCCCTGGGGCGGACACTGAAGCTTTCTTT | CASSQDYGPGADTEAFF
TRBJ1-5 | TRBV7-8 | NA | NA | TGTGCCAGCAGCCCGGGGGAACAGCCCCAGCATTTT | CASSPGEQPQHF
TRBJ2-2 | TRBV27 | NA | NA | TGTGCCAGCAGTTTAAGCAGGGGCACCTTGGACACCGGGGAGCTGTTTTTT | CASSLSRGTLDTGELFF
TRBJ2-3 | TRBV27 | NA | NA | TGTGCCAGCAGTTTAGCCTGGGTTCAAGATACGCAGTATTTT | CASSLAWVQDTQYF
TRBJ2-7 | TRBV4-1 | NA | NA | TGCGCCAGCAGCCAAGTTTTACCTAGACAATTCCCCTACGAGCAGTACTTC | CASSQVLPRQFPYEQYF
TRBJ2-4 | TRBV29-1 | once | TRBD2 | TGCAGCGTCACTAGCGGGGAAGCCAAAAACATTCAGTACTTC | CSVTSGEAKNIQYF
TRBJ2-2 | TRBV10-3 | NA | NA | TGTGCCATCAGTGAACAGACCACCGGGGAGCTGTTTTTT | CAISEQTTGELFF
TRBJ1-1 | TRBV27 | NA | TRBD1 | TGTGCCAGCAAACTGACAGGGGTGGGCACTGAAGCTTTCTTT | CASKLTGVGTEAFF
TRBJ1-5 | TRBV27 | NA | NA | TGTGCCAGCAGTTTAAGAGGTCAGCCCCAGCATTTT | CASSLRGQPQHF
TRBJ2-5 | TRBV2 | NA | NA | TGTGCCAGCTCTCAACCAGAAGGGGAGACCCAGTACTTC | CASSQPEGETQYF
TRBJ2-1 | TRBV14 | NA | NA | TGTGCCAGCAGCCAGAGGTACGGCTCCTACAATGAGCAGTTCTTC | CASSQRYGSYNEQFF
TRBJ1-1 | TRBV6-6 | NA | NA | TGTGCCAGCAGTTACACAAAAGCGAACACTGAAGCTTTCTTT | CASSYTKANTEAFF
TRBJ1-1 | TRBV28 | NA | TRBD1 | TGTGCCAGCAGTCCGGACAGGGGAGGAACTGAAGCTTTCTTT | CASSPDRGGTEAFF
TRBJ2-3 | TRBV4-1 | NA | NA | TGCGCCAGCAGTCCCCTGGTGCGGGCCGATACGCAGTATTTT | CASSPLVRADTQYF
TRBJ2-3 | TRBV11-2 | NA | NA | TGTGCCAGCAGCTTACGCGCAGATACGCAGTATTTT | CASSLRADTQYF
TRBJ2-3 | TRBV15 | once | TRBD2 | TGTGCCACCAGCGAGTCGGGACTAGCGGGAGTGGCAGATACGCAGTATTTT | CATSESGLAGVADTQYF
TRBJ2-1 | TRBV9 | NA | TRBD2 | TGTGCCAGCAGCGTAGGGTCTAGCGGGAATGAGCAGTTCTTC | CASSVGSSGNEQFF
TRBJ1-3 | TRBV5-6 | NA | TRBD1 | TGTGCCAGCAGTTCGGACAGGCCTGGAAACACCATATATTTT | CASSSDRPGNTIYF
TRBJ1-5 | TRBV28 | NA | NA | TGTGCCAGCAGTTTATCAGGACACTGGGCCCAGCCCCAGCATTTT | CASSLSGHWAQPQHF
TRBJ2-7 | TRBV5-6 | NA | NA | TGTGCCAGCAGCTTGGAAGACCGACTCTACGAGCAGTACTTC | CASSLEDRLYEQYF
TRBJ1-3 | TRBV28 | NA | TRBD1 | TGTGCCAGCAGACCTAACCGTGTGACAGGGCGATCTTTTTCTGGAAACACCATATATTTT | CASRPNRVTGRSFSGNTIYF
TRBJ1-1 | TRBV10-2 | once | NA | TGCGCCAGCAGTGAGATGTACTATACTGAAGCTTTCTTT | CASSEMYYTEAFF
TRBJ2-5 | TRBV16 | NA | NA | TGTGCCAGCACCCCGCGGGCCCTACAAGAGACCCAGTACTTC | CASTPRALQETQYF
TRBJ2-7 | TRBV13 | NA | NA | TGTGCCAGCAGCTTAGCCCCCTTTCAGAACGAGCAGTACTTC | CASSLAPFQNEQYF
TRBJ2-2 | TRBV27 | NA | TRBD1 | TGTGCCAGCAGTTTTGGGACAGGGAACACCGGGGAGCTGTTTTTT | CASSFGTGNTGELFF
TRBJ2-7 | TRBV15 | NA | TRBD1 | TGTGCCACCAGCAGACACGCTCCGGGACAGGGCCGCTCTCCCTACGAGCAGTACTTC | CATSRHAPGQGRSPYEQYF
TRBJ2-7 | TRBV6-1 | NA | NA | TGTGCCAGCAACTTGGGCAACTACGAGCAGTACTTC | CASNLGNYEQYF
TRBJ1-1 | TRBV28 | NA | TRBD1 | TGTGCCAGCAGTTTGGGGGACAGGAAGGACGGTCCTGAAGCTTTCTTT | CASSLGDRKDGPEAFF
TRBJ2-2 | TRBV11-2 | once | NA | TGTGCCAGCAGCTTACACCAGGGAAGTTGGACCGGGGAGCTGTTTTTT | CASSLHQGSWTGELFF
TRBJ1-1 | TRBV13 | NA | NA | TGTGCCAGCAGCTCCGGTATCGAAGCTTTCTTT | CASSSGIEAFF
TRBJ2-3 | TRBV5-8 | NA | NA | TGTGCCAGCAGCTTGGCCAGCGACACAGATACGCAGTATTTT | CASSLASDTDTQYF
TRBJ2-7 | TRBV10-3 | NA | NA | TGTGCCATCAGTGATCCGGGAAGGGCCACCCCGGGGGAGCAGTACTTC | CAISDPGRATPGEQYF
TRBJ2-3 | TRBV6-6 | NA | TRBD2 | TGTGCCAGCAGTTACTCGGGGACTAGCGGCACAGATACGCAGTATTTT | CASSYSGTSGTDTQYF
TRBJ1-4 | TRBV29-1 | NA | TRBD1 | TGCAGCGGAACAGGGGGCAGAGGAAAACTGTTTTTT | CSGTGGRGKLFF
TRBJ2-7 | TRBV27 | NA | TRBD2 | TGTGCCAGCAGTTTATACTCTAGCGGAAGTTACTACGAGCAGTACTTC | CASSLYSSGSYYEQYF
TRBJ1-1 | TRBV11-3 | NA | NA | TGTGCCAGCAGCTTATGGGGTAGAACTGAAGCTTTCTTT | CASSLWGRTEAFF
TRBJ2-3 | TRBV7-7 | NA | NA | TGTGCCAGCAGTTTGGACAGCACAGATACGCAGTATTTT | CASSLDSTDTQYF
TRBJ2-7 | TRBV7-9 | once | TRBD1 | TGTGCCAGCAGTTGGGGACAGCGGTTCTACGAGCAGTACTTC | CASSWGQRFYEQYF
TRBJ2-7 | TRBV27 | NA | NA | TGTGCCAGCAGTCAAGGGTCCTCCTACGAGCAGTACTTC | CASSQGSSYEQYF
TRBJ2-7 | TRBV13 | NA | NA | TGTGCCAGCAGCCCGGGACACTACTCCTACGAGCAGTACTTC | CASSPGHYSYEQYF
TRBJ2-7 | TRBV7-9 | NA | TRBD1 | TGTGCCAGCAGCCAAGAAGGGACAGGGGGCATCTACGAGCAGTACTTC | CASSQEGTGGIYEQYF
TRBJ2-1 | TRBV6-5 | NA | NA | TGTGCCAGCAGTTCGCGGGACCCCTACAATGAGCAGTTCTTC | CASSSRDPYNEQFF
TRBJ2-3 | TRBV19 | once | TRBD2 | TGTGCCAGTAGTATTCTAGCGGGAGGGCAAGATACGCAGTATTTT | CASSILAGGQDTQYF
TRBJ2-1 | TRBV9 | NA | TRBD2 | TGTGCCAGCAGCGTAGCCCTTAGCGGGAGTTCGAATGAGCAGTTCTTC | CASSVALSGSSNEQFF
TRBJ2-7 | TRBV28 | once | NA | TGTGCCAGCAGTTTTTTTGAGGGGCCGTCCTACGAGCAGTACTTC | CASSFFEGPSYEQYF
TRBJ2-1 | TRBV28 | NA | TRBD2 | TGTGCCAGCCTTTTGGGGGGGGAGTCCGCCAATGAGCAGTTCTTC | CASLLGGESANEQFF
TRBJ2-7 | TRBV19 | NA | TRBD1 | TGTGCCAGTAGTTTCGGACAGGGCTCAAGGTACGAGCAGTACTTC | CASSFGQGSRYEQYF